The present entry profiles one T cell receptor beta chain with its context. The target antigen is unknown. As to treatment: oral pan-JAK inhibitor, 5-10 mg twice daily. Following extraction, RNA underwent reverse transcription to cDNA, which served as the sequencing template. Data came from immunoSEQ multiplex PCR; TCRdb stores just in-frame clones and leaves some out. The table records some 100,000 clones, about 54% of them present only once. This entry belongs to a study of CD8+ T cells in alopecia areata. Looking at the study overall: Tofacitinib administration to treated patients was oral, at 5 to 10 mg twice daily. Broader study findings: Uncertain still, given a single nonresponder, is whether baseline CD8+ expansion links to response. Scalp specimens additionally yield sequences from normal skin's resident alphabeta T cells.

This TCR was recovered from a human donor with alopecia areata. The specimen was CD8+ T cells sorted from blood, collected at week 4, from a patient treated with tofacitinib.

Here the CDR3 DNA reads TGTGCCAGCAGCGTAGGGACAGATACGCAGTATTTT. Protein sequence: CASSVGTDTQYF. The chain employs TRBV9 and TRBJ2-3; D not resolved. The CDR3 is 12 residues long. Germline V lookup: CDR1 SGDLS, CDR2 YYNGEE. V was clipped by 0 bases and J by 3 bases, with 2 bases between them.